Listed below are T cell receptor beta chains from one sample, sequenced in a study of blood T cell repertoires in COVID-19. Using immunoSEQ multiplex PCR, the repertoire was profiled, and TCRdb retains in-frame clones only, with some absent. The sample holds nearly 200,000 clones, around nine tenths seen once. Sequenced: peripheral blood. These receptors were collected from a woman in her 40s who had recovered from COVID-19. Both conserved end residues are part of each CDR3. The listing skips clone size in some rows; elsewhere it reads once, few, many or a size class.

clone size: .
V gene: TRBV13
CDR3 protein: CASSHTGGNEQFF

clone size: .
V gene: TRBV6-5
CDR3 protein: CASRRQGGLYEQYF

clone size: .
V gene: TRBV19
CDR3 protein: CASSTRHGYEQYF

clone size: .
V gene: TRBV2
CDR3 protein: CASSADRGGTEAFF

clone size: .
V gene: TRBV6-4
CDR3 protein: CASSLGQGTQPQHF

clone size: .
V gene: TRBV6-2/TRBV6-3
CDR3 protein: CASSPLASSGYNEQFF

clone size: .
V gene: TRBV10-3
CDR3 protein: CASGQGRSSYNEQFF

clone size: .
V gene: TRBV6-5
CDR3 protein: CASTFASGRQETQYF

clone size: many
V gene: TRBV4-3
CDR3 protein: CASRRDRSSYNEQFF

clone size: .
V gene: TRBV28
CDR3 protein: CASSPLAEKTYEQYF

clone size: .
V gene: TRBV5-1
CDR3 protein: CASSLAGSRYTDTQYF

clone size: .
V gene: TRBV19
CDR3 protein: CASRSVASGRAWNEQFF

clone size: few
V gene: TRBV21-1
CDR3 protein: CASSKALWGVDF

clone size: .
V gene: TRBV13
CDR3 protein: CASSFTLVSYNEQFF

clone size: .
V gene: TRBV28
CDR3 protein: CASIGAQADQPQHF

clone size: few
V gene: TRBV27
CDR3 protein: CASSLGGGIDYGYTF

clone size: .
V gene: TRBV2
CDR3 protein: CASRVGLAGVETQYF

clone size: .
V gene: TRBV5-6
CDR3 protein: CASSPGVADTDTQYF

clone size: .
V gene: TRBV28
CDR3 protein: CASSLSYYEQYF

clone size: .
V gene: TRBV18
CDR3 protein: CASSRGSGFTGEETQYF

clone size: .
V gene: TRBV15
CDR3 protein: CATSRGTSGASHEQFF

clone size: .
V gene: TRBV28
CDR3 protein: CASSSGGAGTGELFF

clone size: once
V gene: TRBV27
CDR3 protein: CASSEGTSGSYEQYF

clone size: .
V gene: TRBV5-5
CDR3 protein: CASSLDLNTEAFF

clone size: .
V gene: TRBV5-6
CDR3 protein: CASSQTGGDGGYTF

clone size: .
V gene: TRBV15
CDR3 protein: CATSRVGQGGEQFF

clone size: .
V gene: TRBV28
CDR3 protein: CASSQSGYGYTF

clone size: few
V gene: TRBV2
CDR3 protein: CASSAPLFGAYNEQFF

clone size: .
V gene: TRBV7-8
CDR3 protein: CASSSASGGLDTQYF

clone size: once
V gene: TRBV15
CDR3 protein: CATSRGSRDREDSPLHF

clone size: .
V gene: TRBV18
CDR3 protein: CASSTRVDTNYGYTF